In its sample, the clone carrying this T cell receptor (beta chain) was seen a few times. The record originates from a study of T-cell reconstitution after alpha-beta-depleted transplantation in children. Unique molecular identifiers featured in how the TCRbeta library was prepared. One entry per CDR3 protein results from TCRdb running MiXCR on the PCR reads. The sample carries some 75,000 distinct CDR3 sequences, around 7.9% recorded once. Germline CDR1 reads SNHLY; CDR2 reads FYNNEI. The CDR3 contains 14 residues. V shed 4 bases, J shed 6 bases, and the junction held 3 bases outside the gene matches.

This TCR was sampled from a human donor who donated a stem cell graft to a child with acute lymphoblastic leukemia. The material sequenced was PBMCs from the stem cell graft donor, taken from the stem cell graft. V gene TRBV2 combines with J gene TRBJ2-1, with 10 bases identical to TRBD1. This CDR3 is CASSGQGASNEQFF. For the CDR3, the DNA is TGTGCCAGCAGTGGACAGGGGGCAAGCAATGAGCAGTTCTTC.